Shown below are 18 T cell receptor beta chains from a single sample sequenced in a study of blood T cell repertoires in COVID-19. Repertoires were generated with immunoSEQ multiplex PCR, while TCRdb's copy carries only in-frame clones and drops some. Among hundreds of thousands of clones listed, 70% to 90% were seen once. The sequenced sample was PBMCs or T cells enriched from blood (not recorded which). Source of these receptors: a man aged 25-40 years who had recovered from COVID-19.

The chain joins TRBV7-2 to TRBJ2-7; 10 bases align to TRBD1. V lost 6 bases to trimming and J lost 7 bases; unmatched junction nucleotides: 9. This CDR3 region has 14 residues. Germline V gene sequence: CDR1 SGHTA, CDR2 FQGNSA. CDR3 in DNA: TGTGCCAGCAGTTATGACAGGGGGCCGAGGGAGCAGTACTTC. Protein product: CASSYDRGPREQYF.

V gene TRBV9 combines with J gene TRBJ1-5; D remains ambiguous. The CDR3 has 13 amino acids. Trimming cost V 1 base and J 6 bases, with 8 bases left between them. Germline CDR1 SGDLS, CDR2 YYNGEE. The CDR3 sequence is CASSVYSGQPQHF. CDR3 nucleotides: TGTGCCAGCAGCGTATATTCCGGTCAGCCCCAGCATTTT. The whole variable domain, filled in from reference TRBV9 and TRBJ1-5, reads DSGVTQTPKHLITATGQRVTLRCSPRSGDLSVYWYQQSLDQGLQFLIQYYNGEERAKGNILERFSAQQFPDLHSELNLSSLELGDSALYFCASSVYSGQPQHFGDGTRLSIL.

The CDR3 sequence is CASSLWTGGISPLHF. CDR3 sequence (DNA): TGTGCCAGCAGCTTATGGACAGGGGGCATTTCACCCCTCCACTTT. The J gene is TRBJ1-6, the V gene TRBV11-2, with 11 bases fitting TRBD1. CDR1 and CDR2 (germline): SGHAT, FQNNGV. The CDR3 contains 15 residues. V lost 2 bases and J lost 9; bases outside the gene matches: 3.

This sequence joins TRBV2 and TRBJ2-3; 9 bases map to TRBD2. The length of the CDR3 is 15 residues. CDR1 and CDR2 (germline): SNHLY, FYNNEI. Trimming took 4 bases from V and 6 from J; bases not matched to a gene: 8. The CDR3 here is CASSAGTSIRDTQYF. DNA of the CDR3: TGTGCCAGCAGTGCCGGGACTAGCATAAGGGATACGCAGTATTTT.

In this sample, this clone turned up a few times. CDR3 loop: CASSRADTQYF. CDR3 nucleotides: TGTGCCAGCAGTCGGGCAGATACGCAGTATTTT. The chain has TRBV6-2 or TRBV6-3 and TRBJ2-3; the D is unclear. The germline gives CDR1 MNHEY, CDR2 SVGEGT. This CDR3 has 11 residues. Trimming stripped 5 bases from V and 4 bases from J, with 4 bases between.

J is TRBJ2-7 and V is TRBV6-5, with TRBD1 identical over 9 bases. CDR1 and CDR2 from the germline V gene are MNHEY and SVGAGI. The V segment lost 6 bases and the J segment 0 bases; nucleotides outside the gene matches: 3. The CDR3 totals 14 residues. CDR3: CASSGTGSSYEQYF. For the CDR3, the DNA is TGTGCCAGCAGCGGGACAGGGAGCTCCTACGAGCAGTACTTC.

J is TRBJ1-2 and V is TRBV18; D possibly corresponds to TRBD1 (5 bases). Trimming took 2 bases from V and 5 from J, leaving 6 bases between them. Per germline, CDR1 KGHSH and CDR2 LQKENI. The length of the CDR3 is 12 residues. The chain's CDR3 is CASSPSGYGYTF. In nucleotides, the CDR3 is TGTGCCAGCTCACCATCAGGGTATGGCTACACCTTC.

This clone was detected once. This chain joins TRBV27 and TRBJ1-6, with TRBD1 matching 8 bases. The V gene end was trimmed by 4 bases and the J gene end by 9 bases; junction bases not matched to a gene: 5. Per germline, CDR1 MNHEY and CDR2 SMNVEV (reference sequence). The CDR3 loop spans 14 amino acids. CDR3 sequence (DNA): TGTGCCAGCAGTTCCGGGACAGGTGGTTCACCCCTCCACTTT. This translates into CASSSGTGGSPLHF.

The chain employs TRBV5-1 and TRBJ1-2; 10 bases are shared with TRBD1. CDR3 length equals 15 residues. With V trimmed by 1 base and J by 6 bases, 6 bases remained unmatched. CDR1 and CDR2 from the germline V gene are SGHRS and YFSETQ. The CDR3: CASSLRGQGYDGYTF. The CDR3 coding sequence is TGCGCCAGCAGCTTGCGGGGACAGGGGTACGATGGCTACACCTTC.

CDR3 nucleotide sequence: TGTGCCAGCAGCCAACTAGGGAACGACAGAAAACTGTTTTTT. This encodes CASSQLGNDRKLFF. V is TRBV4-2 and J is TRBJ1-4, with D perhaps TRBD1 (5 bases). Looked up from germline, CDR1 is LGHNA and CDR2 is YNFKEQ. V lost 2 bases, J lost 10 bases, and 14 bases lay in between. This CDR3 spans 14 amino acids.

V is TRBV19 and J is TRBJ2-7, with 11 bases lining up with TRBD1. The CDR3 consists of 15 residues. V dropped 6 bases and J dropped 2; count of bases not matched to a gene: 6. CDR1 is LNHDA, CDR2 SQIVND, per germline (reference sequence). This CDR3 reads CASSSGDRGAYEQYF. CDR3 nucleotides: TGTGCCAGTAGCTCCGGGGACAGGGGGGCCTACGAGCAGTACTTC.

The chain recombines TRBV7-3 with TRBJ2-3, with 7 nucleotides matching TRBD2. In germline, CDR1 is SGHTA, CDR2 FQGTGA. Trimming at V came to 5 bases and at J to 4 bases, leaving 9 bases not matched to a gene. CDR3 length equals 15 residues. The CDR3 DNA follows: TGTGCCAGCAGCCCGTCGACTAGCACAGCAGATACGCAGTATTTT. Protein product: CASSPSTSTADTQYF.

The genes are TRBV7-2 and TRBJ1-2; no definite D call. With 5 bases removed from V and 4 bases from J, the gap between germline ends came to 5 bases. Germline CDR1 reads SGHTA; CDR2 reads FQGNSA. The CDR3 length is 11 residues. CDR3 DNA: TGTGCCAGCAGCCCCAGCTATGGCTACACCTTC. The encoded protein is CASSPSYGYTF.

This clone appeared once. This chain connects TRBV19 to TRBJ2-5, with TRBD2 identical over 9 bases. Germline V gene sequence: CDR1 LNHDA, CDR2 SQIVND (reference sequence). The CDR3 consists of 15 residues. V dropped 5 bases and J dropped 6; count of bases not matched to a gene: 10. The CDR3 nucleotides read TGTGCCAGTAGTTCCCCTAGCGGGGTAGATAAGACCCAGTACTTC. Translation gives CASSSPSGVDKTQYF.

The chain joins TRBV18 to TRBJ2-6; weak D call: TRBD1 (6 bases). V gave up 4 bases and J gave up 0 bases, with 13 bases separating them. This CDR3 contains 17 residues. Germline V CDR1 and CDR2: KGHSH, LQKENI. Here the CDR3 DNA reads TGTGCCAGCTCACTTGGACAGCTGCGCTCTGGGGCCAACGTCCTGACTTTC. Protein product: CASSLGQLRSGANVLTF.

V is TRBV7-2 and J is TRBJ1-2; TRBD1 agrees at 8 bases. The CDR3 contains 17 residues. Losses at the gene ends were 2 bases for V and 6 bases for J; bases not matched to a gene: 14. The germline V gene encodes CDR1 SGHTA and CDR2 FQGNSA. The CDR3 coding sequence is TGTGCCAGCAGCTTACTTTCGGACAGGGTGTTTTGGAATGGCTACACCTTC. Translating gives CASSLLSDRVFWNGYTF.

V is TRBV19 and J is TRBJ2-7; 7 nucleotides agree with TRBD2. Trimming removed 5 bases from V and 6 bases from J; junction bases left unmatched: 13. The CDR3 has 15 residues. Germline V gene sequence: CDR1 LNHDA, CDR2 SQIVND (reference sequence). The CDR3 spells CASSPKAGTTAEQYF. CDR3 DNA: TGTGCCAGTAGTCCCAAGGCCGGGACTACAGCCGAGCAGTACTTC. Full variable domain (rest looked up from reference TRBV19 and TRBJ2-7): DGGITQSPKYLFRKEGQNVTLSCEQNLNHDAMYWYRQDPGQGLRLIYYSQIVNDFQKGDIAEGYSVSREKKESFPLTVTSAQKNPTAFYLCASSPKAGTTAEQYFGPGTRLTVT.

V and J are TRBV5-1 and TRBJ2-5; D might be TRBD1 (6 bases). Germline-derived CDR1 and CDR2 are SGHRS and YFSETQ. Trimming took 7 bases from V and 5 from J, leaving 18 bases between them. This CDR3 is built from 14 residues. The CDR3 sequence: CASAWGRLGETQYF. The CDR3 DNA reads as TGCGCCAGCGCCTGGGGGCGATTAGGGGAGACCCAGTACTTC.